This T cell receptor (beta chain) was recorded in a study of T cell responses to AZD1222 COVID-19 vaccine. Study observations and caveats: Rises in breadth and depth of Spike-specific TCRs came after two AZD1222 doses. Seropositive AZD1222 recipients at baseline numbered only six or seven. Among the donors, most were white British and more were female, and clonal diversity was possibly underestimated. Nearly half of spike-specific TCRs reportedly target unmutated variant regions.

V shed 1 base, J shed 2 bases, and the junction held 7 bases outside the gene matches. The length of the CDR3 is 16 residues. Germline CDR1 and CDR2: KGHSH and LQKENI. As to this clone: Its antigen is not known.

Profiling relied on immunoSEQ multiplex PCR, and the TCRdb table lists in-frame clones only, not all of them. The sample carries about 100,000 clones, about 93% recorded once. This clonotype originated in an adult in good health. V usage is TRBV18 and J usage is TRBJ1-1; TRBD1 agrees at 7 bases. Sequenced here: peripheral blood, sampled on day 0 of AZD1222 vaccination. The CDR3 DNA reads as TGTGCCAGCTCACCACGACAGGGCCAGGGAAACACTGAAGCTTTCTTT. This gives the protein CASSPRQGQGNTEAFF.